This T cell receptor beta chain was documented in a study of shared clonotypes between healthy human individuals. Germline V CDR1 and CDR2: SGHTA, FQGNSA. The V gene lost 5 bases and the J gene lost 2 bases, with 5 bases spanning the gap. This CDR3 is built from 12 residues. In its sample, this clone was seen once. The same CDR3 also results from other DNA sequences found in this sample. The protocol was immunoSEQ multiplex PCR, while the TCRdb copy is restricted to in-frame clones and leaves out a portion. This table holds 2 million to 3 million clones, about 92% found once. Sequenced: naive CD4+ T cells sorted from blood. Subset defined: CD45RA+ positively selected. J is TRBJ2-3 and V is TRBV7-2, with D hard to call. The TCR sequence derives from a man aged 18 to 35 in good health. CDR3 DNA sequence: TGTGCCAGCAGCCTACTCACAGATACGCAGTATTTT. Translation: CASSLLTDTQYF.